Following are 4 T cell receptor beta chains from one sample sequenced in a study of control samples from healthy donors and cancer patients. The repertoire was sequenced with immunoSEQ multiplex PCR; TCRdb's copy has only in-frame clones and lacks some. The sample lists under 450,000 clones; 75% to 95% were seen once. Specimen: PBMCs. These receptors originate from a man aged 35 to 55 with head and neck cancer.

The rearrangement uses TRBV3-1 (or the pseudogene TRBV3-2) and TRBJ1-3; tentatively, D is TRBD1 (6 bases). The germline V gene encodes CDR1 LGHDT and CDR2 YNNKEL (reference sequence). The CDR3 loop spans 16 amino acids. V lost 0 bases to trimming and J lost 4 bases, with 13 bases between them. The CDR3, as DNA: TGTGCCAGCAGCCAAGATCCTACAGGGTCAGGAAACACCATATATTTT. This codes for CASSQDPTGSGNTIYF.

The chain uses TRBV9 and TRBJ2-1; 9 bases are shared with TRBD1. Per germline, CDR1 SGDLS and CDR2 YYNGEE. CDR3 length: 16 residues. Trimming at V came to 4 bases and at J to 9 bases, leaving 14 bases not matched to a gene. CDR3 residues: CASSSSRTGDLGEQFF. DNA for the CDR3: TGTGCCAGCAGCTCAAGTAGGACAGGGGATTTGGGTGAGCAGTTCTTC.

This chain links TRBV15 with TRBJ2-7; 9 positions agree with TRBD2. With 1 base clipped from V and 1 base from J, the junction kept 5 bases outside the gene matches. From germline, CDR1 is LNHNV and CDR2 YYDKDF (reference sequence). This CDR3 region has 16 residues. The CDR3 bases are TGTGCCACCAGCAGAGGCGGGGGGGCCCCTTCCTACGAGCAGTACTTC. It yields the protein CATSRGGGAPSYEQYF.

This clone was seen a single time. This sample also contains other DNA sequences that code for the same CDR3. The gene calls are TRBV28 and TRBJ2-3, with a possible D match to TRBD1 (6 bases). The CDR3 totals 15 residues. Germline CDR1 MDHEN, CDR2 SYDVKM. V lost 5 bases to trimming and J lost 0 bases, with 12 bases between them. The CDR3 nucleotides read TGTGCCAGCAGTCTCCGACAGGCAAGCACAGATACGCAGTATTTT. As protein: CASSLRQASTDTQYF. Full variable domain (rest looked up from reference TRBV28 and TRBJ2-3): DVKVTQSSRYLVKRTGEKVFLECVQDMDHENMFWYRQDPGLGLRLIYFSYDVKMKEKGDIPEGYSVSREKKERFSLILESASTNQTSMYLCASSLRQASTDTQYFGPGTRLTVL.